This T cell receptor beta chain was sequenced during a study of OX40 agonist ivuxolimab in advanced cancers. Study observations and caveats: Both blood CD4+ and CD8+ T cells showed clonal growth by week 6 at 0.1 to 3.0 mg/kg.

Method: immunoSEQ multiplex PCR; TCRdb's copy keeps in-frame clones and lacks some. The table has about 60,000 clones, 65% to 85% seen once. Turning to this clone: What it binds is not known.

Enrollment shut out patients with autoimmune disease history or systemic immunosuppression. The V end lost 4 bases, the J end lost 9 bases, and 22 bases lay between the germline ends. CDR1 is MGHRA and CDR2 is YSYEKL in the germline V gene. The CDR3 length is 16 residues. The chain employs TRBV4-1 and TRBJ2-4; D may be TRBD2 (6 bases). The sequences come from CD4+ or CD8+ T cells sorted from blood, collected in a trial of the OX40 agonist ivuxolimab. This sequence was found in an adult with an advanced solid tumor such as melanoma, head and neck, liver or kidney cancer. This CDR3 is CASSLPAGLRRGIQYF. In DNA form, the CDR3 reads TGCGCCAGCAGCCTTCCGGCAGGGCTTCGGAGGGGCATTCAGTACTTC.